These T cell receptor beta chains were read from a single sample in a study of cytotoxic CD8 clonotypes in ibrutinib-treated CLL. The data were produced by immunoSEQ multiplex PCR, yet TCRdb's version contains in-frame clones alone and is incomplete. The top ten clones hold 15% of a sample with roughly 250,000 clones, around 70% of them seen once. The source was PBMCs, collected after 24 months of ibrutinib treatment. The receptors originated from a human donor with chronic lymphocytic leukemia. Each CDR3 is given with its conserved first and last residue. D genes are given only for firm matches. Expanded clones are given a class, and other clones once, few, many or no size at all.

J,D,size,V,CDR3,DNA
TRBJ2-2,NA,few,TRBV7-3,CASSFLRGELFF,TGTGCCAGCAGCTTCCTTAGGGGGGAGCTGTTTTTT
TRBJ2-5,NA,NA,TRBV2,CASSILATETQYF,TGTGCCAGCAGTATTCTAGCAACAGAGACCCAGTACTTC
TRBJ1-1,NA,once,TRBV6-5,CASSKGQPNTEAFF,TGTGCCAGCAGTAAGGGACAACCGAACACTGAAGCTTTCTTT
TRBJ1-1,NA,NA,TRBV6-5,CASSYSGGAFF,TGTGCCAGCAGTTACTCCGGGGGAGCTTTCTTT
TRBJ1-6,NA,once,TRBV25-1,CASSEDLPGSGSSPLHF,TGTGCCAGCAGTGAAGATCTTCCGGGCTCCGGTAGTTCACCCCTCCACTTT
TRBJ1-1,NA,NA,TRBV27,CASSLGFGGTEAFF,TGTGCCAGCAGTTTGGGCTTCGGCGGCACTGAAGCTTTCTTT
TRBJ1-5,NA,few,TRBV6-6,CASGGLQLNQPQHF,TGTGCCAGCGGGGGGCTGCAGCTAAATCAGCCCCAGCATTTT
TRBJ2-3,TRBD1,NA,TRBV30,CAWAPGTGGSDTQYF,TGTGCCTGGGCCCCCGGGACAGGGGGCTCAGATACGCAGTATTTT
TRBJ1-5,NA,few,TRBV7-2,CASSRDGGNQPQHF,TGTGCCAGCAGCCGGGACGGGGGAAATCAGCCCCAGCATTTT
TRBJ2-1,NA,once,TRBV6-5,CASSSEGFYNEQFF,TGTGCCAGCAGTTCAGAGGGATTTTACAATGAGCAGTTCTTC
TRBJ1-1,TRBD1,NA,TRBV9,CASSPDPRTGLEAFF,TGTGCCAGCAGCCCCGACCCCCGGACAGGGCTTGAAGCTTTCTTT
TRBJ2-1,NA,few,TRBV4-1,CASSQDIGGWSSYNEQFF,TGCGCCAGCAGCCAAGATATCGGGGGCTGGAGCTCCTACAATGAGCAGTTCTTC
TRBJ2-7,NA,NA,TRBV10-3,CASSQGLEQYF,TGTGCCAGCAGTCAGGGTCTCGAGCAGTACTTC
TRBJ2-1,TRBD2,once,TRBV6-5,CASSFELAGEGNEQFF,TGTGCCAGCAGTTTCGAACTAGCGGGAGAGGGCAATGAGCAGTTCTTC
TRBJ1-5,NA,NA,TRBV27,CASSLSGNQPQHF,TGTGCCAGCAGTCTCTCAGGCAATCAGCCCCAGCATTTT
TRBJ2-1,TRBD2,few,TRBV6-1,CASSDAGARGEQFF,TGTGCCAGCAGTGACGCGGGAGCCCGGGGTGAGCAGTTCTTC
TRBJ2-2,NA,NA,TRBV29-1,CSVGRDTSDTGELFF,TGCAGCGTTGGAAGAGACACGTCAGACACCGGGGAGCTGTTTTTT
TRBJ1-4,TRBD1,NA,TRBV5-1,CASGTGQQEEELFF,TGCGCCAGCGGGACAGGACAGCAGGAAGAGGAACTGTTTTTT
TRBJ1-2,NA,few,TRBV5-1,CASSWGDIGYTF,TGCGCCAGCAGCTGGGGGGACATCGGCTACACCTTC
TRBJ2-7,TRBD2,once,TRBV30,CAWSRASGRAIYEQYF,TGTGCCTGGAGTAGGGCTAGCGGGAGGGCTATTTACGAGCAGTACTTC
TRBJ1-2,NA,NA,TRBV14,CASSQFGVHGYTF,TGTGCCAGCAGCCAATTCGGGGTACATGGCTACACCTTC
TRBJ2-3,NA,NA,TRBV7-3,CASSSRASSTDTQYF,TGTGCCAGCAGTTCCCGGGCCAGTAGCACAGATACGCAGTATTTT
TRBJ2-5,TRBD2,NA,TRBV29-1,CSSRGGGGETQYF,TGCAGCTCCCGGGGGGGAGGGGGAGAGACCCAGTACTTC
TRBJ2-1,TRBD2,once,TRBV15,CATSTREGVLDEQFF,TGTGCCACCAGCACGCGGGAGGGCGTCTTGGATGAGCAGTTCTTC
TRBJ1-3,NA,NA,TRBV28,CASTPPITGQSSGNTIYF,TGTGCCAGCACCCCCCCTATAACAGGGCAAAGCTCTGGAAACACCATATATTTT
TRBJ2-5,TRBD2,NA,TRBV9,CASSPGLAGGLQETQYF,TGTGCCAGCAGCCCAGGACTAGCGGGAGGGCTGCAAGAGACCCAGTACTTC
TRBJ1-2,NA,few,TRBV6-1,CASREGGGGYGYTF,TGTGCCAGCAGGGAGGGAGGGGGAGGCTATGGCTACACCTTC
TRBJ2-1,NA,NA,TRBV27,CASSLATLLYNEQFF,TGTGCCAGCAGTTTGGCAACCCTCCTTTACAATGAGCAGTTCTTC
TRBJ2-7,NA,NA,TRBV12-2,CASRPGLARTNYEQYF,TGTGCAAGTCGCCCTGGACTAGCCAGGACGAACTACGAGCAGTACTTC
TRBJ2-7,TRBD1,NA,TRBV6-5,CASSYSGQGAGEQYF,TGTGCCAGCAGTTACTCAGGGCAGGGGGCTGGCGAGCAGTACTTC
TRBJ2-4,TRBD2,NA,TRBV7-9,CASSLERGIQYF,TGTGCCAGCAGCTTAGAGCGGGGCATTCAGTACTTC
TRBJ2-1,TRBD1,once,TRBV11-3,CASSSQGAQNEQFF,TGTGCCAGCAGCTCGCAGGGGGCGCAGAATGAGCAGTTCTTC
TRBJ1-2,NA,NA,TRBV5-6,CASSLSSADGYGYTF,TGTGCCAGCAGCTTGAGTTCGGCGGACGGCTATGGCTACACCTTC
TRBJ1-4,TRBD1,NA,TRBV7-8,CASSLAWTGVEKLFF,TGTGCCAGCAGCTTAGCATGGACAGGGGTTGAAAAACTGTTTTTT
TRBJ1-4,TRBD1,NA,TRBV6-5,CASSTGTGDEKLFF,TGTGCCAGCAGTACCGGGACAGGGGACGAAAAACTGTTTTTT
TRBJ2-2,TRBD2,NA,TRBV4-2,CASSQGTSGGNTGELFF,TGTGCCAGCAGCCAAGGGACTAGCGGGGGGAACACCGGGGAGCTGTTTTTT
TRBJ2-7,TRBD2,NA,TRBV14,CASRISGSSYEQYF,TGTGCCAGCAGGATCAGCGGGAGCTCCTACGAGCAGTACTTC
TRBJ2-7,TRBD2,NA,TRBV2,CASTSGSNEQYF,TGTGCCAGCACCAGCGGGAGTAACGAGCAGTACTTC